This TCR beta chain is drawn from a study of T cell responses to AZD1222 COVID-19 vaccine. Germline lookup yields CDR1 SGHDT and CDR2 YYEEEE. Trimming stripped 7 bases from V and 10 bases from J, with 16 bases between. This CDR3 region has 12 residues. This clone has a handful of counts. The data were produced by immunoSEQ multiplex PCR, yet TCRdb's version contains in-frame clones alone and is incomplete. Of over 110,000 clones listed, about 91% are singletons. Second doses that came at about 4 or about 12 weeks were put together. This chain joins TRBV5-6 and TRBJ2-3, with a possible D match to TRBD2 (6 bases). This clonotype was sampled from an adult who received the AZD1222 COVID-19 vaccine. Sequenced here: peripheral blood, sampled 28 days after the second AZD1222 dose. The CDR3 protein is CASASGLVAQYF. CDR3 coding DNA: TGTGCCAGCGCTTCGGGACTCGTAGCGCAGTATTTT.